A single sample gave rise to the 10 T cell receptor beta chains below, sequenced in a study of T cell responses to AZD1222 COVID-19 vaccine. The data were produced by immunoSEQ multiplex PCR, yet TCRdb's version contains in-frame clones alone and is incomplete. The sample carries about 130,000 clones, roughly 88% recorded once. This specimen consisted of peripheral blood, obtained on day 0 of MenACWY control vaccination. Receptors were obtained from an adult in good health.

The V call is TRBV3-1 (or the pseudogene TRBV3-2), the J call TRBJ2-5; 9 bases agree with TRBD2. The CDR3 has 17 amino acids. Trimming cost V 2 bases and J 5 bases; bases outside gene matches: 12. Germline V gene data show CDR1 as LGHDT and CDR2 as YNNKEL (reference sequence). DNA of the CDR3: TGTGCCAGCAGCCAACCAACGGGACTAGCCAACGGTGAGACCCAGTACTTC. Its protein product is CASSQPTGLANGETQYF.

This clone has just one count. The rearrangement joins TRBV5-1 to TRBJ1-2; D is unresolved. Trimming removed 0 bases at V and 1 base at J, with 7 bases between. CDR3 length: 14 amino acids. CDR1 is SGHRS and CDR2 is YFSETQ in the germline V gene. CDR3 in amino acids: CASSLEADNYGYTF. CDR3 sequence (DNA): TGCGCCAGCAGCTTGGAGGCAGATAACTATGGCTACACCTTC.

This clone was seen a few times. The chain links TRBV7-6 to TRBJ2-7, with D tentatively TRBD2 (6 bases). With 5 bases removed from V and 1 base from J, the gap between germline ends came to 15 bases. The germline V gene encodes CDR1 SGHVS and CDR2 FNYEAQ. The CDR3 is 15 amino acids. The CDR3 bases are TGTGCCAGCAGCATAGGAGGGACGGCATCCTACGAGCAGTACTTC. Its protein is CASSIGGTASYEQYF.

The CDR3 DNA follows: TGCAGCGTTGAAGAGACAGGGGACTATGGCTACACCTTC. Translation gives CSVEETGDYGYTF. V gene TRBV29-1 combines with J gene TRBJ1-2; TRBD1 agrees at 8 bases. With V trimmed by 0 bases and J by 3 bases, 0 bases remained unmatched. Germline V gene sequence: CDR1 SQVTM, CDR2 ANQGSEA. This CDR3 region has 13 residues.

This clone occurred a few times. CDR3 protein: CASSLSGPTDTQYF. CDR3 bases: TGTGCCAGCAGCTTATCCGGGCCCACAGATACGCAGTATTTT. This chain connects TRBV7-9 to TRBJ2-3; D gene ambiguous. CDR1 and CDR2 (germline): SEHNR, FQNEAQ (reference sequence). V lost 2 bases and J lost 2, with 8 bases in between. The CDR3 consists of 14 residues.

The chain joins TRBV4-3 to TRBJ2-3; 8 bases align to TRBD2. After removal of 0 bases from V and 3 bases from J, the junction contained 5 bases not matched to a gene. Per the germline V gene, CDR1 is LGHNA and CDR2 is YSLEER. The CDR3 consists of 16 residues. In DNA form, the CDR3 reads TGCGCCAGCAGCCAAGATCATCGGGGGGGAACAGATACGCAGTATTTT. Translating it yields CASSQDHRGGTDTQYF.

V is TRBV6-5 and J is TRBJ1-1; 7 nucleotides align to TRBD1. Germline-derived CDR1 and CDR2 are MNHEY and SVGAGI. The CDR3 totals 13 residues. Trimming cost V 6 bases and J 6 bases; bases outside gene matches: 7. The CDR3 DNA is TGTGCCAGCAGCGGACAGGCAGGACCTGAAGCTTTCTTT. It is translated as CASSGQAGPEAFF.

The chain joins TRBV13 to TRBJ1-6, with D possibly being TRBD1 (6 bases). Trimming stripped 4 bases from V and 4 bases from J, with 11 bases between. The CDR3 has 15 amino acids. Germline CDR1 PRHDT, CDR2 FYEKMQ (reference sequence). This CDR3 reads CASSSGTTYNSPLHF. CDR3 in DNA: TGTGCCAGCAGCTCCGGGACAACATATAATTCACCCCTCCACTTT.

This clone has just one count. V is TRBV29-1 and J is TRBJ1-2, with 9 positions matching TRBD1. Trimming removed 0 bases from V and 6 bases from J; junction bases left unmatched: 17. Germline V lookup: CDR1 SQVTM, CDR2 ANQGSEA. The length of the CDR3 is 18 residues. The CDR3 reads CSVEDTRQGVRGGDGYTF. CDR3 nucleotides: TGCAGCGTTGAAGATACTAGACAGGGGGTTAGAGGTGGCGATGGCTACACCTTC.

The rearrangement joins TRBV11-2 to TRBJ2-1; D unclear. V lost 0 bases and J 9 bases, leaving 12 bases between the germline ends. The CDR3 is 14 residues long. CDR1 is SGHAT and CDR2 is FQNNGV in the germline V gene. In DNA, the CDR3 is TGTGCCAGCAGCTTAGAGGGTAATACCTTTGAGCAGTTCTTC. It codes for CASSLEGNTFEQFF.